This T cell receptor (beta chain) was sequenced for a study of T cell responses to AZD1222 COVID-19 vaccine. For the study at large: Second doses were pooled across both intervals (about 4 or about 12 weeks). Study-level results: Repertoires were obtained only post-peak T cell response. Seropositivity was recorded at baseline in only a handful of AZD1222 recipients.

Comment on this clone: Its antigen is not identified.

Data came from immunoSEQ multiplex PCR; TCRdb stores just in-frame clones and leaves some out. The sample consists of more than 100,000 clones, roughly 90% of them appearing once. This clonotype was obtained from an adult in good health. Source: peripheral blood, taken on day 0 of AZD1222 vaccination.

The CDR3 DNA reads TGTGCCAGCACCGACCGGGCAGACTATGGCTACACCTTC. Translated: CASTDRADYGYTF. J is TRBJ1-2 and V is TRBV6-5; D is unresolved. The CDR3 is made up of 13 amino acids. V lost 7 bases to trimming and J lost 3 bases, with 12 bases between them. The germline gives CDR1 MNHEY, CDR2 SVGAGI.